This TCR beta chain was obtained from a study of regulatory T cells in long-lasting Graves disease. Study-wide findings and caveats: The study found lower TCR diversity in persistent Graves' patients than in newly diagnosed ones.

Looked up from germline, CDR1 is MDHEN and CDR2 is SYDVKM. J lost 6 bases, V lost 4 bases, and 6 bases had no gene match. The CDR3 spans 15 residues. Libraries of TCR beta came from iRepertoire HTBI primers plus Arm-PCR of CDR3 regions. One entry per CDR3 protein results from TCRdb running MiXCR on the multiplex PCR reads. The sample has around 400,000 distinct CDR3 sequences; around 22% are singletons. The time point here: persistent/refractory GD, antithyroid drugs over 5 years with positive TRAb. The authors made the TCR library using RNA they extracted from PBMCs. Note on this clonotype: What it binds is unknown.

The receptor's source is a female donor with Graves disease. Source: peripheral blood mononuclear cells (PBMCs), taken when the disease was refractory, from a patient treated with antithyroid drugs. The rearrangement joins TRBV28 to TRBJ1-6; 7 nucleotides line up with TRBD1. CDR3 sequence (DNA): TGTGCCAGCAGTTACCCGACAGGGAGTAATTCACCCCTCCACTTT. It yields the protein CASSYPTGSNSPLHF.